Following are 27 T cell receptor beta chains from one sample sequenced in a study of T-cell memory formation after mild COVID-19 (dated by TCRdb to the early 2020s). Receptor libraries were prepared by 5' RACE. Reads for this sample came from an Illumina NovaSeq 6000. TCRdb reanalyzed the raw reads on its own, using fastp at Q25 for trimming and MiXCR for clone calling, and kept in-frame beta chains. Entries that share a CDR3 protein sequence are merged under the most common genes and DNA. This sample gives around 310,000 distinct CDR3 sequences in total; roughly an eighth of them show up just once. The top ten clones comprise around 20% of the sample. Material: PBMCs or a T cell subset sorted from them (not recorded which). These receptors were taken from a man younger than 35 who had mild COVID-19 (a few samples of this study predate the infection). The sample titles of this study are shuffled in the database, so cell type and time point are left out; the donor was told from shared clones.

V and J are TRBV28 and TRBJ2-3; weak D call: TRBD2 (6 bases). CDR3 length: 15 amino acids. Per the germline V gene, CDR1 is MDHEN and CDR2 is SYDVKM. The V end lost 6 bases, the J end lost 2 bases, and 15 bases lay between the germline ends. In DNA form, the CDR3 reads TGTGCCAGCAGCTATATAGCGGCCTTCACAGATACGCAGTATTTT. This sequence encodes CASSYIAAFTDTQYF.

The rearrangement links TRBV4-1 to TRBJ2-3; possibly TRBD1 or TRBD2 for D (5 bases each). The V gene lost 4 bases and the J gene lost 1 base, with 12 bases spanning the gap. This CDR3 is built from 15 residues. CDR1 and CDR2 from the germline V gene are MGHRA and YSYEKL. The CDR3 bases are TGCGCCAGCAGCCCCGGGGTGGGGGGCACAGATACGCAGTATTTT. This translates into CASSPGVGGTDTQYF.

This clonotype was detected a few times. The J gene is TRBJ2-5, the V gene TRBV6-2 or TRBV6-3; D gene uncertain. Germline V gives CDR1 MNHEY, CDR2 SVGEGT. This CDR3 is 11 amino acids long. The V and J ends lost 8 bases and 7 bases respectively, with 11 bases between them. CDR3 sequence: CASRITGTQYF. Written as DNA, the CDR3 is TGTGCCAGCCGGATAACTGGGACCCAGTACTTC.

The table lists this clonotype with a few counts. CDR3 in amino acids: CASTLDRTGVDEQFF. For the CDR3, the DNA is TGTGCCAGCACCCTGGACCGGACAGGGGTAGATGAGCAGTTCTTC. The chain employs TRBV27 and TRBJ2-1; 9 bases align to TRBD1. After removal of 7 bases from V and 8 bases from J, the junction contained 12 bases not matched to a gene. CDR3 length: 15 residues. Germline V gene sequence: CDR1 MNHEY, CDR2 SMNVEV (reference sequence).

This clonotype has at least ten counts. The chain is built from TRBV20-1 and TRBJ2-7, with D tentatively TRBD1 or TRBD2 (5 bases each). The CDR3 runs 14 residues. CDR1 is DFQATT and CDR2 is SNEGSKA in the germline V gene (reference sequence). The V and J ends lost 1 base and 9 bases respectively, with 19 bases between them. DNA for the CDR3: TGCAGTGCTAGAGCCGACAGCCTCTCCAGCGGGCAGTACTTC. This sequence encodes CSARADSLSSGQYF.

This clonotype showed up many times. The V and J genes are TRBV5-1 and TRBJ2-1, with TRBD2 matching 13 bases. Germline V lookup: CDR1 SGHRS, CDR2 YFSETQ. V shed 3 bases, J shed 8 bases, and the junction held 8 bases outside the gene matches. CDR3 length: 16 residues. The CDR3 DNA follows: TGCGCCAGCAGCTCCCTTACTAGCGGGGGGGCACATGAGCAGTTCTTC. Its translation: CASSSLTSGGAHEQFF. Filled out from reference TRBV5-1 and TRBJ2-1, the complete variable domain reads KAGVTQTPRYLIKTRGQQVTLSCSPISGHRSVSWYQQTPGQGLQFLFEYFSETQRNKGNFPGRFSGRQFSNSRSEMNVSTLELGDSALYLCASSSLTSGGAHEQFFGPGTRLTVL.

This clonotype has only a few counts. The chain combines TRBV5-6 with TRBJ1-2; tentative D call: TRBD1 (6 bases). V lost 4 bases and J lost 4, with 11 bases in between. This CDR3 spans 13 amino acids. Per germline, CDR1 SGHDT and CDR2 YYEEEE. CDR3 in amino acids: CASSPGQSYGYTF. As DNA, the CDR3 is TGTGCCAGCAGCCCCGGACAGAGCTATGGCTACACCTTC.

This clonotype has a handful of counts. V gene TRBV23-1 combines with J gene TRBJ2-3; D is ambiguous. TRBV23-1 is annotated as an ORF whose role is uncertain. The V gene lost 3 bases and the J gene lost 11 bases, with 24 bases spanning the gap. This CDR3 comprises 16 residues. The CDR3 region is CASSHSGQTHKIGQYF. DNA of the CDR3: TGCGCCAGCAGTCATAGTGGTCAGACCCACAAGATAGGGCAGTATTTT.

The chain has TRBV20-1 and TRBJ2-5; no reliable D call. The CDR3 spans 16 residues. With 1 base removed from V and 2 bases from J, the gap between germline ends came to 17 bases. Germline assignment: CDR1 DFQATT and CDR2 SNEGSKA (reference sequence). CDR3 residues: CSARVARPGGQETQYF. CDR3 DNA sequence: TGCAGTGCTAGAGTAGCCCGGCCAGGTGGACAAGAGACCCAGTACTTC.

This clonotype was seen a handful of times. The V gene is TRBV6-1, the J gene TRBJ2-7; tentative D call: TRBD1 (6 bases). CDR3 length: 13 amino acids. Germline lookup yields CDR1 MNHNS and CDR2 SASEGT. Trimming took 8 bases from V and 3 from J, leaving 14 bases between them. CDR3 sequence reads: CASLAGALYEQYF. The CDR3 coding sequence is TGTGCCAGCCTTGCAGGGGCCCTCTACGAGCAGTACTTC.

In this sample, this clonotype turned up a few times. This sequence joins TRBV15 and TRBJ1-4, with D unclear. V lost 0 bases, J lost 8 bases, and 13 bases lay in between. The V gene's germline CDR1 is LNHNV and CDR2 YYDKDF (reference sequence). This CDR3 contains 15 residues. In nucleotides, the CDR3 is TGTGCCACCAGCAGAGATCAACCGGGCAGCGAAAAACTGTTTTTT. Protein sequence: CATSRDQPGSEKLFF.

The CDR3 DNA sequence: TGCGCCAGCAGCCACTACTCAGGGACCGATGGCTACACCTTC. It yields the protein CASSHYSGTDGYTF. This sequence joins TRBV5-1 and TRBJ1-2, with D possibly matching TRBD1 (5 bases). The CDR3 consists of 14 residues. Trimming removed 4 bases at V and 6 bases at J, with 16 bases between. CDR1 and CDR2 (germline): SGHRS, YFSETQ. The full variable domain, rest sourced from reference TRBV5-1 and TRBJ1-2, is KAGVTQTPRYLIKTRGQQVTLSCSPISGHRSVSWYQQTPGQGLQFLFEYFSETQRNKGNFPGRFSGRQFSNSRSEMNVSTLELGDSALYLCASSHYSGTDGYTFGSGTRLTVV.

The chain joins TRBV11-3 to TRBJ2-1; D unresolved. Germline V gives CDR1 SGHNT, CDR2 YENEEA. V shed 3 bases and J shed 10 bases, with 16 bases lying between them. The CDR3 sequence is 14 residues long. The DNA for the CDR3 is TGTGCCAGCAGCTTGGGGTTGGGGTTAGAGGAGCAGTTCTTC. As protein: CASSLGLGLEEQFF.

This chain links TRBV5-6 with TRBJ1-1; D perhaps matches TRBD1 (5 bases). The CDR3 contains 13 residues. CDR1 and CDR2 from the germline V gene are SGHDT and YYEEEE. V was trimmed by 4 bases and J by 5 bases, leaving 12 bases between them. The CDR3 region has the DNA TGTGCCAGCAGCCCCCTGCAGGGAACTGAAGCTTTCTTT. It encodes CASSPLQGTEAFF.

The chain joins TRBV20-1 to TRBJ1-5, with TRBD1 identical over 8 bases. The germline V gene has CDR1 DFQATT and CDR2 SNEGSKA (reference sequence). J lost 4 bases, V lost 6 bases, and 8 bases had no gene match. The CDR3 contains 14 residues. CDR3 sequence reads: CSATGQGPNQPQHF. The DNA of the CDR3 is TGCAGTGCGACCGGACAGGGCCCTAATCAGCCCCAGCATTTT.

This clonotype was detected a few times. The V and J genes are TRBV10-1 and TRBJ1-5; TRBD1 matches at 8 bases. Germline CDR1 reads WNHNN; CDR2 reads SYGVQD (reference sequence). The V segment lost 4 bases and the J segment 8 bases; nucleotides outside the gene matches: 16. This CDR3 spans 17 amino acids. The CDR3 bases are TGCGCCAGCAGTGGACGGGACAGGCCCACGACCGGCGAGCCCCAGCATTTT. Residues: CASSGRDRPTTGEPQHF.

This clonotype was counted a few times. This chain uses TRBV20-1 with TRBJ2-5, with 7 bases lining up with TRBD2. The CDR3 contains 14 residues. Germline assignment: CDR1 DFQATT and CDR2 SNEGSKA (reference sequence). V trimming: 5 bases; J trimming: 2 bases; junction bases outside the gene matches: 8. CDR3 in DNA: TGCAGTGCTCGCCTTCCGGGGGGTCAAGAGACCCAGTACTTC. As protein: CSARLPGGQETQYF.

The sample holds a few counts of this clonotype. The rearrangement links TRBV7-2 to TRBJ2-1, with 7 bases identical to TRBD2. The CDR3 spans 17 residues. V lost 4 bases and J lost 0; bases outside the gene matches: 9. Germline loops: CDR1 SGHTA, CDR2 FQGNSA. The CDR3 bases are TGTGCCAGCAGCTCGCGACCCGGGGGGAGCTCCTACAATGAGCAGTTCTTC. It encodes CASSSRPGGSSYNEQFF.

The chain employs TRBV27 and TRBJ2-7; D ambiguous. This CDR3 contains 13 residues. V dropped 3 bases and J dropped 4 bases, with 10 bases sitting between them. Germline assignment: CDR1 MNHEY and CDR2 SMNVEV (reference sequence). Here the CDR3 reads CASSFGVGYEQYV. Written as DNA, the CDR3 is TGTGCCAGCAGTTTTGGGGTGGGGTACGAGCAGTACGTC.

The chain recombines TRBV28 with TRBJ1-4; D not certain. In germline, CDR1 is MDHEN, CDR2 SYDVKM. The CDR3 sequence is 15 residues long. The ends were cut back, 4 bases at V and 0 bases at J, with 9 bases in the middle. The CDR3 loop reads CASSSPVATNEKLFF. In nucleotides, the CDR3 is TGTGCCAGCAGTTCCCCTGTTGCAACTAATGAAAAACTGTTTTTT. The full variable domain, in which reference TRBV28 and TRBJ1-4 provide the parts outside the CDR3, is DVKVTQSSRYLVKRTGEKVFLECVQDMDHENMFWYRQDPGLGLRLIYFSYDVKMKEKGDIPEGYSVSREKKERFSLILESASTNQTSMYLCASSSPVATNEKLFFGSGTQLSVL.

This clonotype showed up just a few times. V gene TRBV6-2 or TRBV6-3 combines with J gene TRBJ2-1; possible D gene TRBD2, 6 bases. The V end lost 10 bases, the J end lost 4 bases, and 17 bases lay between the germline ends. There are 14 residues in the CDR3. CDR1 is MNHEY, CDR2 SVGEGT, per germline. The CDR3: CATRRGSSYNEQFF. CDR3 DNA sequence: TGTGCCACGAGACGGGGGAGTAGTTACAATGAGCAGTTCTTC.

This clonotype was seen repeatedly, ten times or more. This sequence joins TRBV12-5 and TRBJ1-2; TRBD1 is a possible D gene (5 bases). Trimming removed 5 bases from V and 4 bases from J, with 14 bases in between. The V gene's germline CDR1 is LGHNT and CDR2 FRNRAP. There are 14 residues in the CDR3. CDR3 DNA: TGTGCTAGTGGTCCAAGGGGCGAAGTCTATGGCTACACCTTC. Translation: CASGPRGEVYGYTF.

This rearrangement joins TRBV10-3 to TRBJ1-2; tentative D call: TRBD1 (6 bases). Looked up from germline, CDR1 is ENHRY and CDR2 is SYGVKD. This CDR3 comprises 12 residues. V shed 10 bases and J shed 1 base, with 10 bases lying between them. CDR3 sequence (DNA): TGTGCCAGTACAGGGATTAACTATGGCTACACCTTC. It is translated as CASTGINYGYTF.

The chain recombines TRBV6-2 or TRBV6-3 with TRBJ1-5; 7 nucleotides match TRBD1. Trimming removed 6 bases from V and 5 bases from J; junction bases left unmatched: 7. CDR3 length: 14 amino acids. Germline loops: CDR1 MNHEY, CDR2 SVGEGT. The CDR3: CASREGAGDQPQHF. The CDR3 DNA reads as TGTGCCAGCAGAGAGGGGGCTGGCGATCAGCCCCAGCATTTT.

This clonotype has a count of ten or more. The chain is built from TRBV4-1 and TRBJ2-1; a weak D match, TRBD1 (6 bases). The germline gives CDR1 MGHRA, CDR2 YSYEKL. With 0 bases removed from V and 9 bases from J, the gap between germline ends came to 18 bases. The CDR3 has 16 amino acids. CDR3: CASSQEPGTIEGEQFF. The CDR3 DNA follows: TGCGCCAGCAGCCAAGAACCGGGGACAATCGAGGGTGAGCAGTTCTTC.

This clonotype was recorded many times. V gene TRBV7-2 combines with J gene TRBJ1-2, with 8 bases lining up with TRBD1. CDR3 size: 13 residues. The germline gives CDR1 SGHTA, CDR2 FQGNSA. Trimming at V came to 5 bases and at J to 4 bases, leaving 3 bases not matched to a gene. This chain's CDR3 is CASSAGQGYGYTF. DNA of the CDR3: TGTGCCAGCAGCGCCGGACAGGGCTATGGCTACACCTTC. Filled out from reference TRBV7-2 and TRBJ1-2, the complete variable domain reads GAGVSQSPSNKVTEKGKDVELRCDPISGHTALYWYRQSLGQGLEFLIYFQGNSAPDKSGLPSDRFSAERTGGSVSTLTIQRTQQEDSAVYLCASSAGQGYGYTFGSGTRLTVV.

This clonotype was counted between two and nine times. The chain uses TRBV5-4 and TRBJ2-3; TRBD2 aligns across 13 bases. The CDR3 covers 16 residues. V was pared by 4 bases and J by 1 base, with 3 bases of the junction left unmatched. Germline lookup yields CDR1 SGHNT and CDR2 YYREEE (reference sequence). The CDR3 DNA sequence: TGTGCCAGCAGCACAGGACTAGCGGGGGGCACAGATACGCAGTATTTT. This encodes CASSTGLAGGTDTQYF.